The TCR beta chain under discussion was sequenced for a study of human T cells and chemical hapten exposure. Study-wide context: Alopecia universalis, totalis or areata was present in patients who were mostly female. Study findings and constraints: Large CDR3 similarity clusters arose significantly more often from expanded TCRs than from controls.

TCRdb itself ran the RACE reads through MiXCR, one entry per CDR3 protein. Of 350,000 to 450,000 distinct CDR3 sequences in the sample, approximately 5% were seen once. Time point indicated: pre-sensitization, week 0. This sample's treatment: therapeutic diphenylcyclopropenone sensitization with weekly scalp DPC. This CDR3 contains 14 residues. Germline loops: CDR1 SQVTM, CDR2 ANQGSEA. Trimming cost V 7 bases and J 2 bases, with 15 bases left between them. This clonotype was counted many times. The antigen is undetermined. V and J are TRBV29-1 and TRBJ2-1, with D perhaps matching TRBD1 (6 bases). Sequencing was performed on whole blood, taken in connection with sensitization to the hapten diphenylcyclopropenone (DPC). The receptor was derived from a woman in her fifties or sixties with alopecia areata. Some clones in this sample may be carry-over from other donors' samples. In DNA, the CDR3 is TGCAGCGGGGTCAGGGGCGGCGCCTACAATGAGCAGTTCTTC. It yields the protein CSGVRGGAYNEQFF.